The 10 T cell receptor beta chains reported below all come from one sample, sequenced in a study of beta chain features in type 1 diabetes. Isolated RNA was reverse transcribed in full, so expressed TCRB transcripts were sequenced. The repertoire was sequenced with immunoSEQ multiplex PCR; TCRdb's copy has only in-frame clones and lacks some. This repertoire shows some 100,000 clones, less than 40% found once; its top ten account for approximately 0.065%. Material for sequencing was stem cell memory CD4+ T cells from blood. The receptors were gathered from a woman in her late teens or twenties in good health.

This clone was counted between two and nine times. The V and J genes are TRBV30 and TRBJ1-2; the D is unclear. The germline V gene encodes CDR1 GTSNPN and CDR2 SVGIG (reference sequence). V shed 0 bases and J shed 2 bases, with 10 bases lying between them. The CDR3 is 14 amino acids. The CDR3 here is CAWSVESLNYGYTF. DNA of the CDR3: TGTGCCTGGAGTGTCGAGAGCCTGAACTATGGCTACACCTTC.

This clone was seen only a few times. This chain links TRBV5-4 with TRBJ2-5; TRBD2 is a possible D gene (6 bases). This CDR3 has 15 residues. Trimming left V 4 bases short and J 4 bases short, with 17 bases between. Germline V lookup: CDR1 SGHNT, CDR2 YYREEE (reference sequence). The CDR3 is CASSLRDLGPETQYF. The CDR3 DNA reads TGTGCCAGCAGCCTGCGGGACCTTGGCCCAGAGACCCAGTACTTC. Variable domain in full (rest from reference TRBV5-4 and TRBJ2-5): ETGVTQSPTHLIKTRGQQVTLRCSSQSGHNTVSWYQQALGQGPQFIFQYYREEENGRGNFPPRFSGLQFPNYSSELNVNALELDDSALYLCASSLRDLGPETQYFGPGTRLLVL.

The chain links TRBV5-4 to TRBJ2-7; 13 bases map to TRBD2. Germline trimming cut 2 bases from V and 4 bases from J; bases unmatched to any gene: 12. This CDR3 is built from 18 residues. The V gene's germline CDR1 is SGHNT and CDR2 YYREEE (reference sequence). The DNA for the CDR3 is TGTGCCAGCAGCTTCGTTAGGAGAGGACTAGCGGGAGTGTACGAGCAGTACTTC. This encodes CASSFVRRGLAGVYEQYF.

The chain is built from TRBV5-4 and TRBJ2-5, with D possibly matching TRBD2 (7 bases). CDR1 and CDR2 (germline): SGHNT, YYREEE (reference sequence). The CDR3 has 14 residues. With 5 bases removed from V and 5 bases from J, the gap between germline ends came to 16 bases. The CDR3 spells CASSPTQGGETQYF. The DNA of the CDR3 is TGTGCCAGCAGTCCAACACAGGGAGGGGAGACCCAGTACTTC.

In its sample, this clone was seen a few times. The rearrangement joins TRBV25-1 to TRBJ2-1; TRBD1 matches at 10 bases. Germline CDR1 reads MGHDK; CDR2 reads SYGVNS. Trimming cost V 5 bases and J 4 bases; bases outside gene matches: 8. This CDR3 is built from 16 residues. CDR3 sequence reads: CASSNIGTGVYNEQFF. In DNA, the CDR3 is TGTGCCAGCAGTAATATCGGGACAGGGGTATACAATGAGCAGTTCTTC.

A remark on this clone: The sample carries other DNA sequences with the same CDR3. DNA of the CDR3: TGCAGTGCAAGACGTACCGGGGAGCTGTTTTTT. It yields the protein CSARRTGELFF. This chain links TRBV20-1 with TRBJ2-2; D remains unclear. V lost 6 bases, J lost 5 bases, and 7 bases lay in between. The length of the CDR3 is 11 residues. Germline loops: CDR1 DFQATT, CDR2 SNEGSKA (reference sequence).

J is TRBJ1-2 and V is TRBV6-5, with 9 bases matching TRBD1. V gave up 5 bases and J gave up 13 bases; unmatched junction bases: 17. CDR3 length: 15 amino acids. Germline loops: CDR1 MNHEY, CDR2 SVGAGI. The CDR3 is CASSRTGRDRESSTF. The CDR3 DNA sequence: TGTGCCAGCAGTCGCACGGGGCGGGACAGGGAGTCGAGCACCTTC.

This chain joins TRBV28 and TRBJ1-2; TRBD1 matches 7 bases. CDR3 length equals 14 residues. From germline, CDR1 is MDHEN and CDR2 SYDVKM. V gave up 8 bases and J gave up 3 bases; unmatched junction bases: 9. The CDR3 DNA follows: TGTGCCAGCCTTTCCCCAGGGGGGTACTATGGCTACACCTTC. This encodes CASLSPGGYYGYTF.

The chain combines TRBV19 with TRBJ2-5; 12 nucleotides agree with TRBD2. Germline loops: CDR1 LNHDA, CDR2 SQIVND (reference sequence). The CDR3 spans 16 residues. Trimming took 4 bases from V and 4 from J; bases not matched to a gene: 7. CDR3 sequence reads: CASSTSGRAGSETQYF. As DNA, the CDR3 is TGTGCCAGTAGTACTAGCGGGAGGGCCGGCTCAGAGACCCAGTACTTC. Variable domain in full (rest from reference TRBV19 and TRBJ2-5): DGGITQSPKYLFRKEGQNVTLSCEQNLNHDAMYWYRQDPGQGLRLIYYSQIVNDFQKGDIAEGYSVSREKKESFPLTVTSAQKNPTAFYLCASSTSGRAGSETQYFGPGTRLLVL.

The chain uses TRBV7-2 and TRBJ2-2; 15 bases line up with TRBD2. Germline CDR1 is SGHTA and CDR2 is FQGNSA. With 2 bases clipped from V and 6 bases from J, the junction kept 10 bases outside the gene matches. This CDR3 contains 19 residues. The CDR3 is CASSLLSRTSGRAAGELFF. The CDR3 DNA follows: TGTGCCAGCAGCTTACTTTCGAGGACTAGCGGGAGGGCCGCCGGGGAGCTGTTTTTT.